This T cell receptor (beta chain) emerged from a study of CD8 T cells in ankylosing spondylitis. To note about this clonotype: Its cognate antigen is unknown.

Study conclusions and caveats: Before this, some motif variants had been reported in reactive arthritis synovial fluid and blood.

TCR beta libraries were made by quantitative 5'-RACE with molecular barcodes. In TCRdb, the 5' RACE reads were re-called with MiXCR into one record per CDR3 protein. The repertoire includes 150,000 to 200,000 distinct CDR3 sequences, roughly 34% of them detected once, and 6% sits in the top ten. The CDR3 spans 15 residues. With V trimmed by 4 bases and J by 0 bases, 5 bases remained unmatched. Germline lookup yields CDR1 SQVTM and CDR2 ANQGSEA. This TCR came from a male donor with ankylosing spondylitis. The sample was synovial fluid, either unsorted or a sorted T cell fraction (not recorded which). The V and J genes are TRBV29-1 and TRBJ2-3; 9 bases map to TRBD2. CDR3 nucleotides: TGCAGCGTTGTTGTAGCGGGGGCTAGCACAGATACGCAGTATTTT. Its protein product is CSVVVAGASTDTQYF.